The 16 T cell receptor beta chains reported below all come from one sample, sequenced in a study of blood T cell repertoires in COVID-19. Generated by immunoSEQ multiplex PCR, the TCRdb table keeps only in-frame clones and is missing some. The sample carries about 82,000 clones, about 89% recorded once. Sequencing input: PBMCs or T cells enriched from blood (not recorded which). The receptors come from a woman in her 50s with acute COVID-19.

The J gene is TRBJ2-1, the V gene TRBV7-3; 7 nucleotides align to TRBD1. Germline V CDR1 and CDR2: SGHTA, FQGTGA. V was clipped by 3 bases and J by 6 bases; unmatched bases: 11. The CDR3 is 16 amino acids. CDR3 loop: CASSFLPGQPGNEQFF. DNA of the CDR3: TGTGCCAGCAGCTTCTTACCGGGACAGCCTGGCAATGAGCAGTTCTTC.

This rearrangement joins TRBV6-2 or TRBV6-3 to TRBJ1-2, with TRBD1 identical over 7 bases. CDR1 and CDR2 (germline): MNHEY, SVGEGT. The trim removed 6 bases at V and 0 bases at J, leaving 4 bases unmatched. The CDR3 spans 14 residues. In DNA form, the CDR3 reads TGTGCCAGCAGCTCCAGGGGGGCTAACTATGGCTACACCTTC. Translating gives CASSSRGANYGYTF.

This chain links TRBV4-1 with TRBJ1-4; 9 bases align to TRBD1. After removal of 1 base from V and 2 bases from J, the junction contained 8 bases not matched to a gene. This CDR3 has 18 residues. CDR1 is MGHRA, CDR2 YSYEKL, per germline. The CDR3 bases are TGCGCCAGCAGCCAAGTCCCGGGACAGGGTCGGACTAATGAAAAACTGTTTTTT. It codes for CASSQVPGQGRTNEKLFF.

The count of this clone is one. The chain recombines TRBV21-1 with TRBJ2-3; the table gives TRBD1 as D, unverified against the DNA. TRBV21-1 is recorded as a pseudogene. The CDR3 is 15 residues long. The CDR3 DNA sequence: TGTGCCAGCAGCCCCAAAGTAGGGGGCACAGATACGCAGTATTTT. It is translated as CASSPKVGGTDTQYF.

V and J are TRBV10-3 and TRBJ2-2, with a weak D call TRBD2 (6 bases). Germline CDR1 reads ENHRY; CDR2 reads SYGVKD. This CDR3 is built from 13 residues. V was clipped by 4 bases and J by 8 bases, with 11 bases between them. The CDR3 nucleotides are TGTGCCATCAGTGGTGTTAGCGGTGGGGAGCTGTTTTTT. It is translated as CAISGVSGGELFF.

By sample fraction, this clone is medium-sized. This chain uses TRBV30 with TRBJ1-1; tentative D call: TRBD1 (5 bases). CDR3 length equals 14 residues. The V gene lost 0 bases and the J gene lost 1 base, with 9 bases spanning the gap. Germline V gene lookup returns CDR1 GTSNPN and CDR2 SVGIG (reference sequence). The CDR3 DNA reads TGTGCCTGGAGTGTGGGACTCCAGAACACTGAAGCTTTCTTT. As protein: CAWSVGLQNTEAFF.

The chain has TRBV5-4 and TRBJ1-3; a weak D match, TRBD1 (5 bases). Germline lookup yields CDR1 SGHNT and CDR2 YYREEE (reference sequence). CDR3 length: 15 amino acids. The V gene lost 4 bases and the J gene lost 4 bases, with 15 bases spanning the gap. DNA for the CDR3: TGTGCCAGCAGCGTGGACATGACAGAAGGAAACACCATATATTTT. It encodes CASSVDMTEGNTIYF.

The CDR3 loop reads CAISETGRGKGTEAFF. The CDR3 DNA is TGTGCCATCAGTGAGACAGGGAGAGGGAAAGGGACTGAAGCTTTCTTT. The chain recombines TRBV10-3 with TRBJ1-1, with D maybe TRBD1 (6 bases). Trimming cost V 2 bases and J 5 bases, with 18 bases left between them. The CDR3 covers 16 residues. Germline assignment: CDR1 ENHRY and CDR2 SYGVKD.

V and J are TRBV14 and TRBJ2-7; D not resolved. Trimming stripped 4 bases from V and 2 bases from J, with 12 bases between. Germline CDR1 SGHDN, CDR2 FVKESK. CDR3 length: 14 amino acids. CDR3 amino acids: CASSPVAGAYEQYF. Here the CDR3 DNA reads TGTGCCAGCAGCCCTGTCGCCGGTGCCTACGAGCAGTACTTC.

The DNA of the CDR3 is TGCGCCAGCAGCCACCAGGGTTCTGGGGCCAACGTCCTGACTTTC. This gives the protein CASSHQGSGANVLTF. V gene TRBV4-1 combines with J gene TRBJ2-6; tentatively, D is TRBD1 (5 bases). V lost 3 bases and J 1 base, leaving 7 bases between the germline ends. This CDR3 region has 15 residues. Germline-derived CDR1 and CDR2 are MGHRA and YSYEKL.

The chain carries TRBV10-3 and TRBJ2-3; the D gene is possibly TRBD2 (6 bases). The V and J ends lost 3 bases and 6 bases respectively, with 16 bases between them. This CDR3 region has 15 residues. The germline CDR1 and CDR2 sequences are ENHRY and SYGVKD. CDR3 amino acids: CAISDPTRGSDTQYF. DNA for the CDR3: TGTGCCATCAGTGACCCGACACGGGGGTCCGATACGCAGTATTTT.

The rearrangement links TRBV5-6 to TRBJ2-1, with a possible D match to TRBD2 (5 bases). CDR1 is SGHDT, CDR2 YYEEEE, per germline. The CDR3 sequence is 19 residues long. Trimming pared 0 bases from V and 0 bases from J, leaving 19 bases between. CDR3 protein: CASSLGRVLVPTSYNEQFF. The CDR3 DNA follows: TGTGCCAGCAGCTTGGGAAGGGTACTAGTCCCAACCTCCTACAATGAGCAGTTCTTC.

The chain uses TRBV27 and TRBJ2-3, with TRBD2 as a possible D gene (5 bases). Germline values: CDR1 MNHEY, CDR2 SMNVEV (reference sequence). Trimming took 4 bases from V and 1 from J, leaving 12 bases between them. This CDR3 has 15 amino acids. Here the CDR3 reads CASSSRAAGTDTQYF. CDR3 DNA sequence: TGTGCCAGCAGTTCACGGGCAGCGGGCACAGATACGCAGTATTTT.

This clone appeared a single time. The chain links TRBV3-1 (or the pseudogene TRBV3-2) to TRBJ1-2; 7 bases are shared with TRBD1. Trimming cost V 6 bases and J 8 bases; bases outside gene matches: 15. Germline loops: CDR1 LGHDT, CDR2 YNNKEL (reference sequence). The CDR3 runs to 15 residues. The chain's CDR3 is CASRPRTGQASGYTF. The CDR3 DNA reads as TGTGCCAGCAGACCACGAACCGGACAGGCCAGCGGCTACACCTTC.

The chain links TRBV18 to TRBJ1-4; 8 bases agree with TRBD1. The CDR3 covers 15 residues. Losses at the gene ends were 4 bases for V and 5 bases for J; bases not matched to a gene: 6. Germline CDR1 is KGHSH and CDR2 is LQKENI. The CDR3 nucleotides are TGTGCCAGCTCACTTGGGACAGGAGACAATGAAAAACTGTTTTTT. The encoded protein is CASSLGTGDNEKLFF.

The chain joins TRBV5-1 to TRBJ1-1, with D possibly matching TRBD1 (6 bases). Trimming shortened V by 0 bases and J by 4 bases, and 10 bases separated the two germline ends. The V gene's germline CDR1 is SGHRS and CDR2 YFSETQ. This CDR3 has 14 residues. CDR3 region: CASSLGQQGTEAFF. CDR3 bases: TGCGCCAGCAGCTTGGGCCAACAGGGCACTGAAGCTTTCTTT.